This T cell receptor beta chain was obtained from a study of blood T cell repertoires in COVID-19. CDR3 length: 16 amino acids. Germline-derived CDR1 and CDR2 are SGHDT and YYEEEE. J lost 9 bases, V lost 2 bases, and 5 bases had no gene match. Some clones are missing from TCRdb's copy, which holds only in-frame ones; the method was immunoSEQ multiplex PCR. The profile shows 260,000 or so clones, 88% of them singletons. The chain uses TRBV5-6 and TRBJ2-1; 16 bases are shared with TRBD2. The clonotype comes from a man younger than 35 with active or convalescent COVID-19. Sequencing was carried out using peripheral blood. The CDR3 region has the DNA TGTGCCAGCAGCTTCGGGACTAGCGGGGGGGCGGCTGAGCAGTTCTTC. It yields the protein CASSFGTSGGAAEQFF.